This entry lists 6 T cell receptor beta chains sequenced from one sample in a study of molecular identifiers for immune sequencing clone quantification. From the PCR reads, TCRdb called clonotypes with MiXCR, one entry per CDR3 protein. The sample holds over 600,000 distinct CDR3 sequences, just under 20% seen once. What was sequenced was naive CD8+ T cells from blood, with Jurkat cell RNA spiked in. Subset reported: FACS-sorted CD8+CD4-CCR7+CD45RA+ naive T cells. These receptors were obtained from a human donor in good health. Some libraries in this study had Jurkat cell RNA spiked in.

This clonotype was found many times. The chain links TRBV7-9 to TRBJ2-7, with D possibly matching TRBD2 (6 bases). CDR3 size: 14 residues. Germline V gives CDR1 SEHNR, CDR2 FQNEAQ (reference sequence). V gave up 1 base and J gave up 0 bases, with 7 bases separating them. CDR3 amino acids: CASSLGGVSYEQYF. Here the CDR3 DNA reads TGTGCCAGCAGCTTAGGCGGGGTCTCCTACGAGCAGTACTTC.

This clonotype was observed a handful of times. The rearrangement uses TRBV6-1 and TRBJ1-4; D is unclear. This CDR3 comprises 14 residues. The V end was cut by 6 bases, the J end by 6 bases, with 14 bases between. CDR1 MNHNS and CDR2 SASEGT come from the germline V gene. DNA of the CDR3: TGTGCCAGCAGGGACTTGGGCCCAGATGAAAAACTGTTTTTT. Its translation: CASRDLGPDEKLFF.

In DNA, the CDR3 is TGTGCCAGCAGCAATCCGGGACACGGAGATCCACCCCTCCACTTT. Its protein product is CASSNPGHGDPPLHF. The chain employs TRBV7-9 and TRBJ1-6; tentative D call: TRBD1 (6 bases). The CDR3 extends over 15 amino acids. V was shortened by 5 bases and J by 11 bases, with 19 bases between the two germline ends. The germline V gene has CDR1 SEHNR and CDR2 FQNEAQ (reference sequence). Full variable domain (remainder filled in from reference TRBV7-9 and TRBJ1-6): DTGVSQNPRHKITKRGQNVTFRCDPISEHNRLYWYRQTLGQGPEFLTYFQNEAQLEKSRLLSDRFSAERPKGSFSTLEIQRTEQGDSAMYLCASSNPGHGDPPLHFGNGTRLTVT.

This clonotype was seen a handful of times. The genes are TRBV19 and TRBJ2-1, with 9 bases aligning to TRBD2. This CDR3 has 16 amino acids. V dropped 3 bases and J dropped 8; count of bases not matched to a gene: 11. From germline, CDR1 is LNHDA and CDR2 SQIVND (reference sequence). The CDR3 DNA is TGTGCCAGTAGTATCCCGCTAGCGGGCGGGGGGGATGAGCAGTTCTTC. Translating gives CASSIPLAGGGDEQFF.

The rearrangement links TRBV6-2 or TRBV6-3 to TRBJ2-1, with D possibly matching TRBD1 (6 bases). Germline V gene lookup returns CDR1 MNHEY and CDR2 SVGEGT. V was shortened by 5 bases and J by 6 bases, with 14 bases between the two germline ends. The CDR3 runs 14 residues. CDR3 bases: TGTGCCAGCAGTATAGGGACACCTACCAATGAGCAGTTCTTC. The encoded protein is CASSIGTPTNEQFF.

This clonotype has only a few counts. The chain links TRBV28 to TRBJ2-7; 10 bases are a match to TRBD1. The CDR3 is 15 residues long. Germline V CDR1 and CDR2: MDHEN, SYDVKM. The V gene end was trimmed by 5 bases and the J gene end by 5 bases; junction bases not matched to a gene: 9. CDR3 DNA sequence: TGTGCCAGCAGTCCAACCGGGACAGGGGCGAACGAGCAGTACTTC. This gives the protein CASSPTGTGANEQYF.